These 28 T cell receptor beta chains came from one sample sequenced in a study of metastatic and nonmetastatic thyroid tumors. None of the patients had undergone any treatment ahead of thyroid surgery. TCRdb re-analyzed the PCR reads using MiXCR. The sample shows around 34,000 clones, roughly 15% of them seen only once. Sequenced material: blood. The receptors come from a female donor with papillary thyroid cancer or a benign thyroid nodule (not recorded which). Some clones in this sample may be carry-over from other donors' samples.

CDR3 amino acids: CASRQQGVTGELFF. Here the CDR3 DNA reads TGTGCCAGCAGACAACAAGGAGTCACCGGGGAGCTGTTTTTT. The rearrangement joins TRBV3-1 to TRBJ2-2; D gene ambiguous. Trimming removed 6 bases from V and 4 bases from J, with 12 bases in between. This CDR3 is 14 amino acids long. Germline V gives CDR1 LGHDT, CDR2 YNNKEL (reference sequence).

This clone occurred many times. The V call is TRBV12-3 or TRBV12-4, the J call TRBJ2-7; 7 nucleotides line up with TRBD2. V shed 5 bases, J shed 6 bases, and the junction held 10 bases outside the gene matches. The CDR3 is made up of 14 amino acids. The chain's CDR3 is CASSAQLATFEQYF. Here the CDR3 DNA reads TGTGCCAGCAGTGCTCAACTAGCGACGTTCGAGCAGTACTTC.

On this clone: A much bigger clone sits one base away, suggesting this may be a read error. The CDR3 does not end in the conserved phenylalanine or tryptophan, so this is likely a read error. The chain links TRBV6-1 to TRBJ2-1; unclear D gene. Germline V CDR1 and CDR2: MNHNS, SASEGT. The CDR3 totals 13 residues. The CDR3 DNA is TGTGCCAGCAGTAAGACACGAAACAATAAGCAGTTCCTC. Protein: CASSKTRNNKQFL.

As regards this clone: A read error may be the cause here, since a much bigger clone is one base away. CDR3 coding DNA: TGTGCCAGCAGCCCGGGACTTTACAATGATCAGTTCTTC. Residues: CASSPGLYNDQFF. V usage is TRBV9 and J usage is TRBJ2-1; TRBD2 might be the D (6 bases). The CDR3 is made up of 13 amino acids. CDR1 and CDR2 from the germline V gene are SGDLS and YYNGEE.

This clone was seen repeatedly, ten times or more. The rearrangement joins TRBV18 to TRBJ2-1; 11 bases align to TRBD2. The CDR3 loop spans 17 amino acids. The V gene end was trimmed by 1 base and the J gene end by 8 bases; junction bases not matched to a gene: 10. Germline V CDR1 and CDR2: KGHSH, LQKENI. The CDR3, as DNA: TGTGCCAGCTCACCACAGAAGACTAGCGGGATAGGCTATGAGCAGTTCTTC. Translated, it gives CASSPQKTSGIGYEQFF.

In its sample, this clone was seen many times. One base away lies a much larger clone, so this may be a sequencing read error. The CDR3 protein is CASSPLAGPYTQYF. In DNA form, the CDR3 reads TGCGCCAGCAGCCCACTGGCCGGCCCGTATACGCAGTATTTT. The chain has TRBV4-1 and TRBJ2-3; D is unclear. In germline, CDR1 is MGHRA, CDR2 YSYEKL. With 4 bases removed from V and 7 bases from J, the gap between germline ends came to 15 bases. The CDR3 is 14 amino acids.

V and J are TRBV12-3 or TRBV12-4 and TRBJ2-1, with a possible D match to TRBD2 (6 bases). Trimming pared 4 bases from V and 9 bases from J, leaving 13 bases between. This CDR3 comprises 13 residues. CDR3 sequence reads: CASSYRRRGEQFF. DNA of the CDR3: TGTGCCAGCAGTTATAGAAGGAGGGGTGAGCAGTTCTTC.

As for this clone: One base away lies a much larger clone, so this may be a sequencing read error. This chain uses TRBV5-4 with TRBJ2-6; tentatively, D is TRBD2 (6 bases). CDR1 and CDR2 from the germline V gene are SGHNT and YYREEE (reference sequence). CDR3 size: 15 residues. In nucleotides, the CDR3 is TGTGCCTGCAGCCCGGCGGGGCCTGGGGCCAACGTCCTGACTTTC. It yields the protein CACSPAGPGANVLTF.

Note on this clone: Possible read error: a much larger clone is one base away. The sample carries other DNA sequences with the same CDR3. The rearrangement links TRBV18 to TRBJ1-2; 7 bases are a match to TRBD1. CDR1 KGHSH and CDR2 LQKENI come from the germline V gene. The CDR3 runs to 15 residues. The CDR3 spells CASSPVSQGDYGYTF. CDR3 nucleotide sequence: TGTGCCAGCTCACCGGTGTCCCAGGGGGACTATGGCTACACCTTT.

This clone was seen repeatedly, ten times or more. The CDR3 reads CASSLGSSDTQYF. The CDR3, as DNA: TGTGCCAGCAGTTTAGGTTCGTCAGATACGCAGTATTTT. V gene TRBV28 combines with J gene TRBJ2-3; the D is unclear. Germline V CDR1 and CDR2: MDHEN, SYDVKM. Trimming took off 2 bases at V and 4 bases at J, with 7 bases between the two ends. This CDR3 has 13 residues.

This clone was seen a few times. A much larger clone sits a single nucleotide away, making a read error possible. In the same sample, other DNA sequences code for this CDR3. The chain couples TRBV5-5 to TRBJ2-3, with D perhaps TRBD1 (5 bases). Trimming pared 7 bases from V and 3 bases from J, leaving 12 bases between. This CDR3 comprises 13 residues. The germline gives CDR1 SGHKS, CDR2 YYEKEE (reference sequence). CDR3 DNA sequence: TGTGCCAGCTATCTGCCAGGGACAGATACGCAGTATTTT. This encodes CASYLPGTDTQYF.

The rearrangement joins TRBV20-1 to TRBJ1-2, with D possibly TRBD1 on 6 matching bases. The ends were cut back, 4 bases at V and 3 bases at J, with 24 bases in the middle. The germline CDR1 and CDR2 sequences are DFQATT and SNEGSKA (reference sequence). The CDR3 extends over 17 amino acids. The CDR3 bases are TGCAGTGCTATAGGGCGGGGACATGGCCTCATCGACTATGGCTACACCTTC. This codes for CSAIGRGHGLIDYGYTF.

This clone has a count of ten or more. The V call is TRBV20-1, the J call TRBJ1-1; no clear D gene. With 2 bases removed from V and 3 bases from J, the gap between germline ends came to 7 bases. Germline V CDR1 and CDR2: DFQATT, SNEGSKA (reference sequence). The CDR3 length is 12 residues. For the CDR3, the DNA is TGCAGTGCTAGATCCGGGGACACTGAAGCTTTCTTT. Its translation is CSARSGDTEAFF.

At least ten counts were recorded for this clone. The V and J genes are TRBV29-1 and TRBJ1-1, with D unclear. CDR1 is SQVTM and CDR2 is ANQGSEA in the germline V gene. Trimming took 4 bases from V and 4 from J, leaving 13 bases between them. This CDR3 has 13 amino acids. CDR3 region: CSVGGKVGTEAFF. CDR3 nucleotides: TGCAGCGTTGGAGGGAAGGTCGGCACTGAAGCTTTCTTT. Full variable domain (outside the CDR3, taken from reference TRBV29-1 and TRBJ1-1): SAVISQKPSRDICQRGTSLTIQCQVDSQVTMMFWYRQQPGQSLTLIATANQGSEATYESGFVIDKFPISRPNLTFSTLTVSNMSPEDSSIYLCSVGGKVGTEAFFGQGTRLTVV.

This clone has at least ten counts. The V and J genes are TRBV7-2 and TRBJ1-5; D gene ambiguous. The germline V gene has CDR1 SGHTA and CDR2 FQGNSA. Deletions cut 5 bases from V and 2 bases from J, with 13 bases between. The CDR3 loop spans 15 amino acids. The CDR3: CASSREGIGNQPQHF. The CDR3 DNA sequence: TGTGCCAGCAGCCGAGAGGGAATAGGCAATCAGCCCCAGCATTTT.

This clone was counted between two and nine times. Sequence at one end of the junction differs from germline and may be a read error. The genes are TRBV6-1 and TRBJ1-6; 7 bases line up with TRBD1. Germline V gene data show CDR1 as MNHNS and CDR2 as SASEGT. The CDR3 is made up of 14 amino acids. The CDR3 spells CAGSQGYENSPLNF. The CDR3 nucleotides read TGTGCCGGCTCACAGGGGTATGAGAATTCACCCCTAAACTTT.

This clone occurred many times. This chain uses TRBV19 with TRBJ2-5, with D perhaps matching TRBD1 (6 bases). The CDR3 is made up of 15 amino acids. Looked up from germline, CDR1 is LNHDA and CDR2 is SQIVND (reference sequence). V gave up 9 bases and J gave up 5 bases, with 22 bases separating them. CDR3 loop: CASDRKRKIGETQYF. The DNA of the CDR3 is TGTGCCAGCGACAGGAAGAGAAAGATTGGGGAGACCCAGTACTTC.

Concerning this clone: This may be a read error, as it is one base from a much larger clone. This rearrangement joins TRBV5-6 to TRBJ1-5; D gene uncertain. This CDR3 has 14 residues. The germline V gene has CDR1 SGHDT and CDR2 YYEEEE. CDR3 DNA: TGTTCCAGCAGCTTGGCGGGCGGCAATCAGCCCCAGCATTTT. Translated, it gives CSSSLAGGNQPQHF.

This clone was counted ten times or more. This rearrangement joins TRBV7-9 to TRBJ2-4; 7 positions agree with TRBD1. The CDR3 covers 15 residues. CDR1 is SEHNR, CDR2 FQNEAQ, per germline (reference sequence). The ends lost 4 bases at V and 5 bases at J; junction bases unmatched: 8. CDR3 bases: TGTGCCAGCAGCTCGATCGGGACAGCAGAAAACATTCAGTACTTC. Its translation is CASSSIGTAENIQYF.

This clone was found many times. J is TRBJ1-5 and V is TRBV7-9; the D gene is possibly TRBD1 (5 bases). Trimming took 5 bases from V and 6 from J, leaving 14 bases between them. Germline-derived CDR1 and CDR2 are SEHNR and FQNEAQ (reference sequence). This CDR3 region has 14 residues. The CDR3 here is CASSLTGEPQPQHF. The CDR3 bases are TGTGCCAGCAGCCTTACAGGAGAGCCTCAGCCCCAGCATTTT.

The chain uses TRBV28 and TRBJ1-2; the match to TRBD1 covers 8 bases. CDR3 length: 14 amino acids. Germline assignment: CDR1 MDHEN and CDR2 SYDVKM. This chain's CDR3 is CDIRPDRDRYGYTF. The CDR3, as DNA: TGTGACATACGACCGGACAGGGATCGTTATGGCTACACCTTC.

The sample holds many counts of this clone. This rearrangement joins TRBV28 to TRBJ1-2, with TRBD1 as a possible D gene (6 bases). The V gene's germline CDR1 is MDHEN and CDR2 SYDVKM. This CDR3 contains 12 residues. Trimming pared 6 bases from V and 4 bases from J, leaving 9 bases between. The CDR3 protein is CASRLQGYGYTF. CDR3 sequence (DNA): TGTGCCAGCAGGCTACAGGGCTATGGCTACACCTTC.

In this sample, this clone turned up many times. The chain joins TRBV6-1 to TRBJ1-1; possibly TRBD1 for D (6 bases). V gave up 0 bases and J gave up 4 bases, with 12 bases separating them. The length of the CDR3 is 15 residues. CDR1 is MNHNS, CDR2 SASEGT, per germline. CDR3 amino acids: CASSEAPGAPTEAFF. CDR3 bases: TGTGCCAGCAGTGAAGCACCGGGGGCGCCCACTGAAGCTTTCTTT.

The sample holds many counts of this clone. V usage is TRBV12-3 or TRBV12-4 and J usage is TRBJ2-3, with 7 bases that match TRBD1. The ends lost 8 bases at V and 2 bases at J; junction bases unmatched: 4. CDR3 length equals 13 residues. For the CDR3, the DNA is TGTGCCAGCCGGGACAGAACCACAGATACGCAGTATTTT. This encodes CASRDRTTDTQYF.

The V and J genes are TRBV11-2 and TRBJ2-1; TRBD2 matches at 9 bases. The germline gives CDR1 SGHAT, CDR2 FQNNGV. V shed 0 bases and J 8 bases; nucleotides not matched to a gene: 8. The CDR3 is made up of 16 amino acids. CDR3 protein: CASSLDGAGGPYEQFF. CDR3 sequence (DNA): TGTGCCAGCAGCTTAGATGGGGCGGGAGGGCCGTATGAGCAGTTCTTC.

This chain joins TRBV19 and TRBJ1-6, with a tentative D call TRBD1 (6 bases). Trimming pared 3 bases from V and 0 bases from J, leaving 15 bases between. Per the germline V gene, CDR1 is LNHDA and CDR2 is SQIVND (reference sequence). There are 18 residues in the CDR3. The CDR3, as DNA: TGTGCCAGTAGTATCAGGGCAGGGGCGAGCTCCTATAATTCACCCCTCCACTTT. Protein product: CASSIRAGASSYNSPLHF.

This clone was observed a handful of times. One base away lies a much larger clone, so this may be a sequencing read error. This chain links TRBV7-3 with TRBJ2-1; 10 bases match TRBD2. Germline CDR1 and CDR2: SGHTA and FQGTGA. CDR3 length: 15 residues. The V gene end was trimmed by 4 bases and the J gene end by 9 bases; junction bases not matched to a gene: 9. The CDR3 loop is CASSSTSGMMGEQFF. In DNA form, the CDR3 reads TGTGCCAGCAGCTCAACTAGCGGGATGATGGGTGAGCAGTTCTTC.

This clone was picked up many times. The rearrangement joins TRBV2 to TRBJ2-7, with TRBD1 identical over 8 bases. Losses at the gene ends were 6 bases for V and 6 bases for J; bases not matched to a gene: 4. Germline V gives CDR1 SNHLY, CDR2 FYNNEI. This CDR3 region has 12 residues. The CDR3 DNA reads as TGTGCCAGCAGGTCAGGGGGCGGCGAGCAGTACTTC. The encoded protein is CASRSGGGEQYF.